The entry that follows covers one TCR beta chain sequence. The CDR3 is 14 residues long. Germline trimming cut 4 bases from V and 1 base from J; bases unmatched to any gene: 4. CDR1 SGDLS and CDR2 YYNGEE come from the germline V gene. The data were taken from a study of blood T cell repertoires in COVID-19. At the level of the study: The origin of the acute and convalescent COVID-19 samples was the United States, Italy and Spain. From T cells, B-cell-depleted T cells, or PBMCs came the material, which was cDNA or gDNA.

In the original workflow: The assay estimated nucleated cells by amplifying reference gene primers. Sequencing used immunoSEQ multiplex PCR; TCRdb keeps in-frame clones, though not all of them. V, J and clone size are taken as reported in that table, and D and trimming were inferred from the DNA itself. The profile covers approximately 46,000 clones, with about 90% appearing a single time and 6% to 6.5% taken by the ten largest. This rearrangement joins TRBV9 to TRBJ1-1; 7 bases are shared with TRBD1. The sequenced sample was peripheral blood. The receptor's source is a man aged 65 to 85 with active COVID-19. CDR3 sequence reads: CASSPHRGNTEAFF. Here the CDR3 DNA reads TGTGCCAGCAGCCCTCACAGGGGGAACACTGAAGCTTTCTTT.